This TCR beta chain is from a study of blood T cells in healthy people across ages. Each sample yielded at least 5 micrograms of PBMC total RNA. In this sample, this clonotype turned up many times. Its antigen remains unknown. General study results and limits: Observed TCR beta diversity per million T cells went down as age went up. This fall followed a roughly linear course with age. Observed TCR beta diversity showed a strong correlation with the percentage of naive T cells as measured by flow cytometry.

Through a sample-barcoded 5' primer and a J-beta primer mix, a second PCR was run for roughly 7 to 11 cycles. Individual samples furnished no less than 2.5 million CDR3-containing paired-end reads apiece. TCRdb redid the calling of the 5' RACE reads with MiXCR, one entry per CDR3 protein. Altogether 1.5 million to 2 million distinct CDR3 sequences are present, about 35% being singletons, with the ten largest covering approximately 10%. Trimming cost V 4 bases and J 7 bases, with 20 bases left between them. This CDR3 contains 15 residues. Germline CDR1 and CDR2: DFQATT and SNEGSKA (reference sequence).

The sequence came from a woman between 25 and 40 years old in good health. V usage is TRBV20-1 and J usage is TRBJ2-1, with a tentative D call TRBD2 (6 bases). Source material: blood. Here the CDR3 DNA reads TGCAGTGCTACTAAAAGTCGGCTAGCGAAGAATGAGCAGTTCTTC. This gives the protein CSATKSRLAKNEQFF.